This T cell receptor (beta chain) was captured in a study of CD8 T cells in ankylosing spondylitis. Study outcomes and limitations: Past research had described some motif variants in reactive arthritis synovial fluid and blood. Apparently characteristic of ankylosing spondylitis blood was a TCR beta motif (fewer than 10 highly homologous variants).

This clonotype showed up just a few times. The antigen remains undetermined. MiXCR, run by TCRdb on the 5' RACE reads, gives a single entry per CDR3 protein. The repertoire holds approximately 400,000 distinct CDR3 sequences, with 15% to 20% as singletons. The V gene's germline CDR1 is SGHTA and CDR2 FQGNSA. The CDR3 loop spans 15 amino acids. The V and J ends lost 1 base and 7 bases respectively, with 13 bases between them. The sequence was collected from a male donor with ankylosing spondylitis. The V gene is TRBV7-2, the J gene TRBJ2-2; D is possibly TRBD1 (6 bases). Sample: blood, either unsorted or a sorted T cell fraction (not recorded which). This CDR3 is CASSLVWGHVGELFF. The CDR3 DNA sequence: TGTGCCAGCAGCTTAGTGTGGGGACACGTCGGGGAGCTGTTTTTT.